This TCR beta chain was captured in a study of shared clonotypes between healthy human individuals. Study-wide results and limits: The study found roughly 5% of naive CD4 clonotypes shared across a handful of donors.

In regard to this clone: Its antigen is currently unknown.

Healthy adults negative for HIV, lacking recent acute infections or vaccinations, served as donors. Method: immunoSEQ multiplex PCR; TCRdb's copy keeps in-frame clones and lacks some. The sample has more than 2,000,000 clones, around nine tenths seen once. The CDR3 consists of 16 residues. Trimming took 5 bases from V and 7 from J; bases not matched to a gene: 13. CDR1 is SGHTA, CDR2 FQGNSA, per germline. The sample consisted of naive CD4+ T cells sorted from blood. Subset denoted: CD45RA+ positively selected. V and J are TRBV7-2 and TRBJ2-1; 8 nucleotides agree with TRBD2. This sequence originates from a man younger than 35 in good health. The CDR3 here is CASSRSGAGAGNEQFF. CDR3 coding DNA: TGTGCCAGCAGCCGGTCTGGAGCGGGAGCGGGTAATGAGCAGTTCTTC.